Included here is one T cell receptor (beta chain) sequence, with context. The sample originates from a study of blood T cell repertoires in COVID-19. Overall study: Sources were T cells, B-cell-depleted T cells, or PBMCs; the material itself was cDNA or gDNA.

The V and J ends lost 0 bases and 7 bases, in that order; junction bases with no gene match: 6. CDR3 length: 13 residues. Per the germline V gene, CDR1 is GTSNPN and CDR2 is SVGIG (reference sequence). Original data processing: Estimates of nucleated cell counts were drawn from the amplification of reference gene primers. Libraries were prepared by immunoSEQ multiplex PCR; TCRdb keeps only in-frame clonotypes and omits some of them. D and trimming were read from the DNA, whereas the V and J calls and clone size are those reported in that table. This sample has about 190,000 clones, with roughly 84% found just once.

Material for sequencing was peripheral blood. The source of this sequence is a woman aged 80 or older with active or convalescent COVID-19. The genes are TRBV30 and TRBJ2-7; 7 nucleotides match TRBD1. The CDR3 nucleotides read TGTGCCTGGAGTGTGGGACAGTCTAGGGAGCAGTACTTC. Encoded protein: CAWSVGQSREQYF. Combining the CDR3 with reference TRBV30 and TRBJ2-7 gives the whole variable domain SQTIHQWPATLVQPVGSPLSLECTVEGTSNPNLYWYRQAAGRGLQLLFYSVGIGQISSEVPQNLSASRPQDRQFILSSKKLLLSDSGFYLCAWSVGQSREQYFGPGTRLTVT.